This T cell receptor (beta chain) was sequenced in a study of Graves' ophthalmopathy and Graves' hyperthyroidism. Study overall: Samples of peripheral blood were obtained at initial diagnosis, prior to treatment of any kind.

Many counts were recorded for this clonotype. This CDR3 contains 14 residues. The ends lost 2 bases at V and 5 bases at J; junction bases unmatched: 6. Researchers took RNA transcripts and amplified TCR beta CDR3 regions from them. Second-round multiplex PCR came after a first-round RT-PCR that employed HTBI primers. TCRdb reanalysed the multiplex PCR reads using MiXCR and keeps one entry per CDR3 protein. In the table there are 620,000 or so distinct CDR3 sequences, over 20% of which are singletons. Sequenced sample: peripheral blood. The TCR comes from a woman aged 18-35 years with stable Graves' hyperthyroidism. Some clones in this sample may be carry-over from other donors' samples. The chain joins TRBV12-3 or TRBV12-4 to TRBJ2-7; 7 positions agree with TRBD1. The CDR3: CASSLRQGVDEQYF. The CDR3, as DNA: TGTGCCAGCAGTTTACGACAGGGTGTCGACGAGCAGTACTTC.